Shown below are 16 T cell receptor beta chains from a single sample sequenced in a study of cytomegalovirus exposure and HLA in healthy donors. The PCR made use of 60 Vbeta and 13 Jbeta primers. Using immunoSEQ multiplex PCR, the repertoire was profiled, and TCRdb retains in-frame clones only, with some absent. The table has tens of thousands of clones, 80% to 90% seen once. Material for sequencing was PBMCs. The receptors were gathered from a woman in her twenties or thirties in good health and CMV-seropositive.

This clone was observed once. The CDR3 sequence: CASSLELYQPQHF. The CDR3, as DNA: TGTGCCAGCAGTTTAGAGCTCTACCAGCCCCAGCATTTT. V usage is TRBV28 and J usage is TRBJ1-5, with D hard to call. CDR1 is MDHEN, CDR2 SYDVKM, per germline. This CDR3 spans 13 amino acids. V was clipped by 2 bases and J by 7 bases, with 9 bases between them.

The rearrangement uses TRBV28 and TRBJ2-7; D is unclear. The CDR3 extends over 18 amino acids. The ends were cut back, 6 bases at V and 3 bases at J, with 27 bases in the middle. Germline-derived CDR1 and CDR2 are MDHEN and SYDVKM. The CDR3 nucleotides are TGTGCCAGCAGCCCTATGCTTCTTAGAGGCAGCGAAAACTACGAGCAGTACTTC. As protein: CASSPMLLRGSENYEQYF.

The chain combines TRBV19 with TRBJ2-7, with TRBD1 matching over 10 bases. The CDR3 sequence is 15 residues long. J was trimmed by 5 bases and V by 3 bases; bases with no gene match: 7. CDR1 and CDR2 (germline): LNHDA, SQIVND (reference sequence). The DNA of the CDR3 is TGTGCCAGTAGTATCCGGGACAGGGGTGTCGACGAGCAGTACTTC. It translates to CASSIRDRGVDEQYF.

The chain recombines TRBV5-1 with TRBJ2-3; 9 nucleotides align to TRBD2. This CDR3 spans 14 amino acids. Looked up from germline, CDR1 is SGHRS and CDR2 is YFSETQ. Trimming removed 4 bases from V and 3 bases from J; junction bases left unmatched: 3. CDR3 loop: CASSRREGTDTQYF. CDR3 DNA sequence: TGCGCCAGCAGCAGGCGGGAGGGAACAGATACGCAGTATTTT.

V is TRBV10-1 and J is TRBJ2-1; D is undetermined. Germline CDR1 reads WNHNN; CDR2 reads SYGVQD (reference sequence). This CDR3 has 14 amino acids. V was pared by 5 bases and J by 0 bases, with 8 bases between. CDR3 amino acids: CASSPASSYNEQFF. Written as DNA, the CDR3 is TGCGCCAGCAGTCCCGCTAGCTCCTACAATGAGCAGTTCTTC.

The chain carries TRBV6-1 and TRBJ1-2, with TRBD1 matching over 7 bases. This CDR3 spans 15 amino acids. With V trimmed by 5 bases and J by 0 bases, 6 bases remained unmatched. Germline CDR1 reads MNHNS; CDR2 reads SASEGT. The CDR3 here is CASSTTGAPNYGYTF. DNA for the CDR3: TGTGCCAGCAGTACCACAGGGGCCCCTAACTATGGCTACACCTTC.

This chain links TRBV10-3 with TRBJ2-7; tentatively, D is TRBD2 (5 bases). The ends were cut back, 10 bases at V and 2 bases at J, with 15 bases in the middle. The germline CDR1 and CDR2 sequences are ENHRY and SYGVKD. This CDR3 comprises 13 residues. The CDR3 reads CATTGTVAYEQYF. The CDR3 region has the DNA TGTGCCACGACGGGAACAGTAGCCTACGAGCAGTACTTC.

This chain joins TRBV19 and TRBJ2-5, with 8 bases aligning to TRBD1. V lost 5 bases and J lost 6; bases outside the gene matches: 5. The CDR3 sequence is 13 residues long. CDR1 and CDR2 (germline): LNHDA, SQIVND (reference sequence). The CDR3 DNA is TGTGCCAGTAGTTTACAGGGGGTAAAGACCCAGTACTTC. Encoded protein: CASSLQGVKTQYF.

V is TRBV4-2 and J is TRBJ2-5, with D perhaps TRBD2 (6 bases). Germline V gene lookup returns CDR1 LGHNA and CDR2 YNFKEQ. The CDR3 loop spans 13 amino acids. The ends were cut back, 4 bases at V and 5 bases at J, with 11 bases in the middle. CDR3 amino acids: CASSLARGETQYF. Written as DNA, the CDR3 is TGTGCCAGCAGCCTCGCCCGGGGGGAGACCCAGTACTTC.

This clone was seen just once. This chain uses TRBV19 with TRBJ2-7; 9 bases align to TRBD1. V gave up 9 bases and J gave up 7 bases; unmatched junction bases: 7. CDR1 is LNHDA, CDR2 SQIVND, per germline (reference sequence). The CDR3 has 12 residues. The CDR3 region has the DNA TGTGCCAGCCAACAGGGGGCGGGGGAGCAGTACTTC. It specifies CASQQGAGEQYF.

The genes are TRBV19 and TRBJ2-1, with D possibly matching TRBD1 (6 bases). The germline CDR1 and CDR2 sequences are LNHDA and SQIVND (reference sequence). The CDR3 is 12 residues long. Between the trimmed V and J ends, which lost 5 bases and 9 bases, there was a span of 11 bases. CDR3 amino acids: CASSHTGIEQFF. CDR3 DNA sequence: TGTGCCAGTAGTCATACAGGGATTGAGCAGTTCTTC.

The V and J genes are TRBV7-2 and TRBJ2-1, with D perhaps TRBD2 (6 bases). The CDR3 runs to 16 residues. The ends were cut back, 6 bases at V and 0 bases at J, with 15 bases in the middle. CDR1 SGHTA and CDR2 FQGNSA come from the germline V gene. DNA for the CDR3: TGTGCCAGCAGAGGCTGGGACTCGAGCTCCTACAATGAGCAGTTCTTC. As protein: CASRGWDSSSYNEQFF.

The rearrangement uses TRBV6-4 and TRBJ2-6; unclear D gene. Germline V gene sequence: CDR1 MRHNA, CDR2 SNTAGT. This CDR3 has 15 residues. Trimming removed 0 bases from V and 4 bases from J, with 7 bases in between. Here the CDR3 DNA reads TGTGCCAGCAGTGACTCGAGATCGGGGGCCAACGTCCTGACTTTC. As protein: CASSDSRSGANVLTF.

There are a few counts of this clone. The chain carries TRBV13 and TRBJ1-1; D perhaps matches TRBD1 (5 bases). Trimming stripped 6 bases from V and 6 bases from J, with 14 bases between. Germline values: CDR1 PRHDT, CDR2 FYEKMQ (reference sequence). The CDR3 contains 13 residues. CDR3 residues: CASSDGGVAEAFF. CDR3 DNA sequence: TGTGCCAGCAGTGACGGGGGGGTAGCTGAAGCTTTCTTT.

The gene calls are TRBV27 and TRBJ2-7; no firm D call. The CDR3 sequence is 14 residues long. Trimming left V 2 bases short and J 0 bases short, with 8 bases between. Per the germline V gene, CDR1 is MNHEY and CDR2 is SMNVEV (reference sequence). As DNA, the CDR3 is TGTGCCAGCAGTTTAACTGAAATCTCCTACGAGCAGTACTTC. Amino acid sequence: CASSLTEISYEQYF.

This clone has more than one count but fewer than ten. The chain has TRBV6-5 and TRBJ2-5; possibly TRBD1 for D (6 bases). CDR3 length: 16 residues. Looked up from germline, CDR1 is MNHEY and CDR2 is SVGAGI. Trimming took 4 bases from V and 4 from J, leaving 19 bases between them. CDR3 DNA sequence: TGTGCCAGCAGTTTCAACCCACAGGGAATTGGAGAGACCCAGTACTTC. It specifies CASSFNPQGIGETQYF.